The 15 T cell receptor beta chains in this list originate from one sample, sequenced in a study of pediatric ulcerative colitis. The assay was immunoSEQ multiplex PCR, and TCRdb's table has in-frame clones only and misses some. Found here are approximately 30,000 clones, roughly four fifths of them singletons; the top ten hold around 4.5%. The sequencing sample was made of blood. These receptors were obtained from a boy aged 5-17 years with severe ulcerative colitis.

This chain links TRBV7-9 with TRBJ2-7; D unclear. The V end was cut by 2 bases, the J end by 6 bases, with 14 bases between. Per the germline V gene, CDR1 is SEHNR and CDR2 is FQNEAQ (reference sequence). CDR3 size: 14 residues. The CDR3, as DNA: TGTGCCAGCAGCTTACAGGAAAGGTGGAGCGAGCAGTACTTC. Its protein is CASSLQERWSEQYF.

The V and J genes are TRBV5-1 and TRBJ1-2; D possibly corresponds to TRBD1 (5 bases). This CDR3 has 15 amino acids. Germline CDR1 and CDR2: SGHRS and YFSETQ. Trimming stripped 3 bases from V and 7 bases from J, with 19 bases between. The CDR3 DNA follows: TGCGCCAGCAGCTCCGACACAGGTCTAGGAGCTGGCTACACCTTC. Its translation: CASSSDTGLGAGYTF.

The chain carries TRBV7-2 and TRBJ2-1; 7 positions match TRBD2. This CDR3 has 15 residues. Germline-derived CDR1 and CDR2 are SGHTA and FQGNSA. V was pared by 2 bases and J by 4 bases, with 5 bases of the junction left unmatched. This CDR3 is CASSLPGLHYNEQFF. DNA for the CDR3: TGTGCCAGCAGCTTACCGGGACTACATTACAATGAGCAGTTCTTC.

The chain carries TRBV21-1 and TRBJ1-2. TRBV21-1 represents a pseudogene. The CDR3 length is 14 residues. The CDR3 DNA reads as TGTGCCAGCAGCTGTATTGGGTGGGGCTATGGCTACACCTTC. Its protein product is CASSCIGWGYGYTF.

The chain combines TRBV11-2 with TRBJ1-1; D is ambiguous. V lost 2 bases to trimming and J lost 5 bases, with 24 bases between them. The CDR3 is 18 amino acids. CDR1 and CDR2 from the germline V gene are SGHAT and FQNNGV. CDR3 residues: CASSLSIATRGGLTEAFF. The CDR3, as DNA: TGTGCCAGCAGCTTATCGATTGCTACTCGGGGTGGATTAACTGAAGCTTTCTTT.

The chain carries TRBV2 and TRBJ2-1, with TRBD2 identical over 7 bases. CDR1 SNHLY and CDR2 FYNNEI come from the germline V gene. The J segment lost 4 bases and the V segment lost 8 bases, leaving 11 bases of the junction unmatched. The length of the CDR3 is 15 residues. CDR3 nucleotides: TGTGCCAGCTTCGCCGGGACTACCTTTTACAATGAGCAGTTCTTC. It is translated as CASFAGTTFYNEQFF.

The chain is built from TRBV5-1 and TRBJ2-3; maybe TRBD2 (5 bases). Trimming cost V 2 bases and J 2 bases, with 9 bases left between them. CDR3 size: 14 residues. Germline assignment: CDR1 SGHRS and CDR2 YFSETQ. The CDR3 reads CASSLQRYTDTQYF. As DNA, the CDR3 is TGCGCCAGCAGCTTACAGCGGTACACAGATACGCAGTATTTT.

This clone was recorded only once. V gene TRBV7-8 combines with J gene TRBJ1-6; no definite D call. The CDR3 extends over 15 amino acids. Germline assignment: CDR1 SGHVS and CDR2 FQNEAQ. V was trimmed by 5 bases and J by 0 bases, leaving 8 bases between them. CDR3 region: CASSLRSSYNSPLHF. In nucleotides, the CDR3 is TGTGCCAGCAGCCTCCGAAGCTCCTATAATTCACCCCTCCACTTT.

V and J are TRBV18 and TRBJ1-1; 10 bases map to TRBD1. The germline CDR1 and CDR2 sequences are KGHSH and LQKENI. With V trimmed by 3 bases and J by 2 bases, 3 bases remained unmatched. The CDR3 runs to 15 residues. Here the CDR3 reads CASSPTGGPNTEAFF. DNA for the CDR3: TGTGCCAGCTCACCGACAGGGGGCCCCAACACTGAAGCTTTCTTT.

The chain is built from TRBV13 and TRBJ1-3; TRBD1 aligns across 9 bases. Per germline, CDR1 PRHDT and CDR2 FYEKMQ (reference sequence). The CDR3 length is 15 residues. Losses at the gene ends were 5 bases for V and 3 bases for J; bases not matched to a gene: 5. The CDR3 region has the DNA TGTGCCAGCAGCAAAACAGGGGGCCGTGGAAACACCATATATTTT. It yields the protein CASSKTGGRGNTIYF. The variable domain in full, completed from reference TRBV13 and TRBJ1-3, reads AAGVIQSPRHLIKEKRETATLKCYPIPRHDTVYWYQQGPGQDPQFLISFYEKMQSDKGSIPDRFSAQQFSDYHSELNMSSLELGDSALYFCASSKTGGRGNTIYFGEGSWLTVV.

This rearrangement joins TRBV4-2 to TRBJ2-7, with no clear D. The germline V gene has CDR1 LGHNA and CDR2 YNFKEQ. This CDR3 comprises 15 residues. Trimming took off 2 bases at V and 3 bases at J, with 14 bases between the two ends. This chain's CDR3 is CASSQRPSESYEQYF. CDR3 in DNA: TGTGCCAGCAGCCAAAGGCCATCGGAGAGCTACGAGCAGTACTTC.

The J gene is TRBJ2-7, the V gene TRBV5-4; the D gene is possibly TRBD2 (5 bases). The CDR3 runs 13 residues. Per the germline V gene, CDR1 is SGHNT and CDR2 is YYREEE (reference sequence). V gave up 6 bases and J gave up 1 base, with 11 bases separating them. In DNA form, the CDR3 reads TGTGCCAGCAACGACGGGAAATCCTACGAGCAGTACTTC. It specifies CASNDGKSYEQYF.

The chain joins TRBV2 to TRBJ2-3; 8 bases agree with TRBD2. V was pared by 8 bases and J by 2 bases, with 18 bases of the junction left unmatched. The CDR3 has 18 amino acids. Per germline, CDR1 SNHLY and CDR2 FYNNEI. The CDR3 loop reads CASRMGLETLQSTDTQYF. The CDR3 region has the DNA TGTGCCAGCCGAATGGGACTAGAGACCCTTCAATCCACAGATACGCAGTATTTT.

The chain uses TRBV4-3 and TRBJ2-3, with TRBD1 as a possible D gene (6 bases). Germline values: CDR1 LGHNA, CDR2 YSLEER. The CDR3 runs to 16 residues. Deletions cut 4 bases from V and 2 bases from J, with 16 bases between. The CDR3 loop is CASSLRATGNTDTQYF. CDR3 DNA: TGCGCCAGCAGCCTGAGGGCTACAGGGAACACAGATACGCAGTATTTT.

The V call is TRBV30, the J call TRBJ1-1, with no clear D. Trimming removed 3 bases at V and 1 base at J, with 12 bases between. The CDR3 is made up of 14 amino acids. The germline CDR1 and CDR2 sequences are GTSNPN and SVGIG (reference sequence). CDR3 DNA: TGTGCCTGGAGGGGTCGGATTGCGAACACTGAAGCTTTCTTT. The encoded protein is CAWRGRIANTEAFF. The complete variable domain, with remaining parts taken from reference TRBV30 and TRBJ1-1, reads SQTIHQWPATLVQPVGSPLSLECTVEGTSNPNLYWYRQAAGRGLQLLFYSVGIGQISSEVPQNLSASRPQDRQFILSSKKLLLSDSGFYLCAWRGRIANTEAFFGQGTRLTVV.